This TCR beta chain was observed in a study of Graves' ophthalmopathy and Graves' hyperthyroidism. Study-wide context: The collection of peripheral blood took place at initial diagnosis, before any treatment.

The study amplified TCR beta CDR3 regions using RNA transcripts. First-round RT-PCR used HTBI primers; second-round multiplex PCR followed. TCRdb used MiXCR to reprocess the multiplex PCR reads, holding one entry per CDR3 protein. The data hold about 640,000 distinct CDR3 sequences, with just over 40% observed a single time. Regarding the study as a whole: Thyroid clonotypes that were expanded above 0.001 frequency mostly also appeared in blood. The model's ophthalmopathy progression predictions had just under 71% sensitivity and about 72% specificity.

Germline CDR1 and CDR2: SEHNR and FQNEAQ (reference sequence). The CDR3 has 14 amino acids. The ends were cut back, 1 base at V and 5 bases at J, with 11 bases in the middle. A remark on this clonotype: The antigen is not known.

Moderate-to-severe activity, CAS ≥3, NOSPECS ≥4 and a duration under 3 months were seen in donors with ophthalmopathy. The chain combines TRBV7-9 with TRBJ1-2; D remains unclear. The origin of this receptor is an adult man with Graves' ophthalmopathy. The sample taken for sequencing was peripheral blood. CDR3 amino acids: CASSLGFGQYGYTF. CDR3 bases: TGTGCCAGCAGCTTAGGATTTGGTCAATATGGCTACACCTTC.